Listed below are T cell receptor beta chains from one sample, sequenced in a study of tumor-infiltrating lymphocytes in oesophageal squamous cell carcinoma. TCRdb called the PCR reads again in MiXCR, with one record for every CDR3 protein. Altogether about 12,000 distinct CDR3 sequences are present, 50% to 65% being singletons, with the ten largest covering about 34%. Sequenced material: esophageal tumor tissue. The receptors were sampled from a female donor with esophageal squamous cell carcinoma. The CDR3 runs from the conserved cysteine through the conserved F or W. The D gene is left open where the match is weak. Expanded clones get a size class; other rows say once, few or many, or leave the size out.

TRBV12-3/TRBV12-4	.	TRBJ2-7	15	TRBD2	CASSSSGVIIYEQYF	TGTGCCAGCAGTTCGAGCGGGGTAATTATCTACGAGCAGTACTTC
TRBV11-2	.	TRBJ2-1	15	.	CASSGGGGRYNEQFF	TGTGCCAGCAGCGGGGGAGGCGGACGATACAATGAGCAGTTCTTC
TRBV7-9	few	TRBJ2-6	16	TRBD2	CASSFGGSSGANVLTF	TGTGCCAGCAGCTTCGGGGGGAGCTCTGGGGCCAACGTCCTGACTTTC
TRBV6-1	.	TRBJ2-7	14	TRBD1	CASTYERQGNEQYF	TGTGCCAGCACCTACGAGAGACAGGGGAACGAGCAGTACTTC
TRBV6-1	few	TRBJ2-3	15	.	CASSTTGRRLATQYF	TGTGCCAGCAGCACGACGGGTCGGAGATTGGCTACGCAGTATTTT
TRBV6-1	.	TRBJ2-5	13	.	CASSEVGQETQYF	TGTGCCAGCAGTGAAGTCGGGCAAGAGACCCAGTACTTC
TRBV24-1	.	TRBJ2-7	14	.	CATSDSDRSYEQYF	TGTGCCACCAGTGATTCAGACAGGTCCTACGAGCAGTACTTC
TRBV11-3	.	TRBJ2-5	15	TRBD1	CASSSGQGAGETQYF	TGTGCCAGCAGCTCAGGACAGGGGGCGGGAGAGACCCAGTACTTC
TRBV6-1	many	TRBJ1-4	15	.	CASRAGDLPNEKLFF	TGTGCCAGCCGCGCAGGGGATCTTCCTAATGAAAAACTGTTTTTT
TRBV5-4	once	TRBJ2-7	14	.	CASTYSAGAYEQYF	TGTGCCAGCACCTACTCGGCCGGAGCCTACGAGCAGTACTTC